The rows below give T cell receptor beta chains drawn from one sample of a study of radiotherapy plus CTLA-4 blockade in lung cancer. Data came from immunoSEQ multiplex PCR; TCRdb stores just in-frame clones and leaves some out. The sample lists about 97,000 clones, around 79% occurring once. Sequencing was performed on peripheral blood, taken from a patient treated with radiotherapy plus ipilimumab. Source of these receptors: a human donor with non-small cell lung cancer who had a partial response to radiotherapy plus ipilimumab. Some clones in this sample may be carry-over from other donors' samples. Both conserved end residues are part of each CDR3. A row's size may be missing; if present it is once, few, many or a size class.

once	TRBV19	14	CASSPRGPPYGYTF
-	TRBV7-7	14	CASSLGQGLHEQYF
-	TRBV6-1	13	CASRDRGRAEAFF
-	TRBV2	15	CASSERFPSTDTQYF
-	TRBV5-1	17	CASRPLSSGLGEGEQYF
-	TRBV7-2	16	CASSLTNGAGGDTQYF
-	TRBV5-1	16	CASSKGPTGDNYGYTF
-	TRBV7-3	13	CASSLNAGGEQFF
-	TRBV7-9	15	CASSFGAGSTDTQYF
-	TRBV5-1	16	CASSGRAGVGTDTQYF
-	TRBV20-1	11	CSARLADTQYF
-	TRBV9	14	CASSVEGALGGYTF
-	TRBV19	17	CASSMQGILGYNSPLHF
once	TRBV7-3	14	CASSYGGRGETQYF
-	TRBV7-8	19	CASSLAFKAGSSTNEKLFF
once	TRBV11-2	13	CASSLDRGSEQFF
-	TRBV30	15	CAWSVLGQGFFEQYF
-	TRBV27	16	CASSLWGTGAPDTQYF
-	TRBV6-6	16	CASTGLAGGSYNEQFF
-	TRBV19	14	CASKGTASSYEQYF
-	TRBV9	15	CASSVGEGMNTEAFF
-	TRBV5-1	13	CASAGISYNEQFF
-	TRBV2	13	CASSVDLQETQYF
-	TRBV4-1	15	CASSQDGQGARPQHF
-	TRBV5-1	14	CASSLPGQGQKLFF
-	TRBV28	15	CASSLGTGSRSPLHF
once	TRBV9	13	CASSVDPMREQYF
-	TRBV19	13	CASRDRAQNIQYF
-	TRBV7-2	16	CASSTGTSGGSYTQYF
-	TRBV30	13	CAWSVAGEEGYTF
-	TRBV11-2	13	CATSQQGNTEAFF
-	TRBV5-1	14	CASSFGGGGYGYTF
-	TRBV25-1	14	CASRETGGDSPLHF
once	TRBV7-2	16	CASSPNYRVSYNEQFF
-	TRBV6-4	15	CASPHRGQFRQPQHF
-	TRBV7-6	15	CASTPGQGFGNTIYF
-	TRBV28	14	CASSLIRLGHEQYF
-	TRBV4-2	14	CASSQETAAETQYF
-	TRBV28	16	CASSSPRGAGARKQYF
-	TRBV28	14	CASRVGAPTGELFF
-	TRBV2	12	CASSTGGTEAFF
-	TRBV7-9	15	CASKVASGRSDTQYF
-	TRBV7-8	13	CASSSPGYNEQFF
-	TRBV1	17	CTSSHQTLAAPMSEQFF
once	TRBV6-6	15	CASRPGQGEVGELFF
-	TRBV1	11	CTSSQGASLHF
-	TRBV9	16	CASSVDRSGGWDTQYF
-	TRBV9	15	CASSFGSEVQETQYF
-	TRBV6-5	14	CASSYDLDLNEQFF
-	TRBV27	14	CASRRGHNTGELFF
few	TRBV19	13	CASSIQSNQPQHF
-	TRBV7-2	14	CASRPFRTTGELFF
-	TRBV4-2	17	CASSKSTGTSGPYEQYF
-	TRBV6-5	15	CASSASTSGSYEQYF
-	TRBV18	16	CASSQTSGGARYEQYF
-	TRBV27	16	CASRSAGLAGANEQFF